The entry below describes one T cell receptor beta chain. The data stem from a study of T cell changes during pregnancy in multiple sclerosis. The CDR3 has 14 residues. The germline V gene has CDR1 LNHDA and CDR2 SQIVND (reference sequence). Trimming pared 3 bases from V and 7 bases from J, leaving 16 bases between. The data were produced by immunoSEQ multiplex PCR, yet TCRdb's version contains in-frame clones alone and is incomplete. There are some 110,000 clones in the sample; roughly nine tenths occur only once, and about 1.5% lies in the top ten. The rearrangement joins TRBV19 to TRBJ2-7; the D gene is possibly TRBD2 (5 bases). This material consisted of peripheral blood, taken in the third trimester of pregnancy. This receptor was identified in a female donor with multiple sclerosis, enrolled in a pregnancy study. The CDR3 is CASSIDGRGIEQYF. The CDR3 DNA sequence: TGTGCCAGTAGTATTGACGGCCGGGGTATAGAGCAGTACTTC.